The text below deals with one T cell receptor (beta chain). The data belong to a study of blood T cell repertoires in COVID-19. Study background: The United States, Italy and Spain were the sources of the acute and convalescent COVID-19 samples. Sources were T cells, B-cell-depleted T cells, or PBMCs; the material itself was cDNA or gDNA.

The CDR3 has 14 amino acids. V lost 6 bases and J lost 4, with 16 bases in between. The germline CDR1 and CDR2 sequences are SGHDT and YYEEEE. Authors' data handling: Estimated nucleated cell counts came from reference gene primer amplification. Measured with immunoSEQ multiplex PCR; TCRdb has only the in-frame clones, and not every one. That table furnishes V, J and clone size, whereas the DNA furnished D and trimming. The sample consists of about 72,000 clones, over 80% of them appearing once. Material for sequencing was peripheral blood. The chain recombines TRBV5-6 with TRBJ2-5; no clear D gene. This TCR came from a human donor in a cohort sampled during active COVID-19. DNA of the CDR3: TGTGCCAGCACCAACACTTGGGCAGGAGAGACCCAGTACTTC. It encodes CASTNTWAGETQYF.